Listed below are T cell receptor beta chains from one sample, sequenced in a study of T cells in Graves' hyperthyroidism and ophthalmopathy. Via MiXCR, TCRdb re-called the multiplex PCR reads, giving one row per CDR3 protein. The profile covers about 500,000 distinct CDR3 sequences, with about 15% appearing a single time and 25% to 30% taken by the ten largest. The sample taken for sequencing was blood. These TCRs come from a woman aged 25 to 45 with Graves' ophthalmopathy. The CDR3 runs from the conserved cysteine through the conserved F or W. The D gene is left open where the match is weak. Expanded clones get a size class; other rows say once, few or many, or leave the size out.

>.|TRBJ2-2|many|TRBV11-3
TGTGCCAGCAGTCCCCGGGAGAGTGGCGGGGAGCTGTTTTTT
CASSPRESGGELFF
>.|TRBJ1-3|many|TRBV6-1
TGTGCCAGCCGGAAAGGGTCTGGAAACACCATATATTTT
CASRKGSGNTIYF
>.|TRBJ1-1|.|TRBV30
TGTGCCTGGACCCGGGGACTGCTCATGAACACTGAAGCTTTCTTT
CAWTRGLLMNTEAFF
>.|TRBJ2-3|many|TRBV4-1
TGCGCCAGCAGCCAAGGATCAGGGCGGGTCACAGATACGCAGTATTTT
CASSQGSGRVTDTQYF
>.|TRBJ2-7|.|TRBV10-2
TGCGCCAGCAGTGAAAGTATGTTAGGGCCTGACTACGAGCAGTACTTC
CASSESMLGPDYEQYF
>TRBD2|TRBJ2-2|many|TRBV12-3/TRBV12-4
TGTGCCAGCAGTCCCGGGACTAGAGTCCAGAGCGGGGAGCTGTTTTTT
CASSPGTRVQSGELFF
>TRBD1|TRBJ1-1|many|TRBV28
TGTGCCAGCAGACCGGGGGGACAGGACACTGAAGCTTTCTTT
CASRPGGQDTEAFF
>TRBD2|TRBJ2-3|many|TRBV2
TGTGCCAGCAGTGTTGGCGGGAGCTGGGGCACAGATACGCAGTATTTT
CASSVGGSWGTDTQYF
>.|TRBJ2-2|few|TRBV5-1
TGCGCCAGCGGTCTCTTTGACTCAGGGGTCACCGGGGAGCTGTTTTTT
CASGLFDSGVTGELFF
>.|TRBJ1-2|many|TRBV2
TGTGCCAGACTCCGGGACACCACTTACTATGGCTACACCTTC
CARLRDTTYYGYTF
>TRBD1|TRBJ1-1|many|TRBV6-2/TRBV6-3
TGTGCCAGCAGTCCTACTCAGGGGGCTAGGGGACCTGAAGCTTTCTTT
CASSPTQGARGPEAFF
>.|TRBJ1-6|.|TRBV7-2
TGTGCCAGCAGCCTTCATAATTCACCCCTCCACTTT
CASSLHNSPLHF
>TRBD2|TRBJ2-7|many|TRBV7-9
TGTGCCAGCAGCTCCCTGGCTAGCGGGAGGTTCTACGAGCAGTACTTC
CASSSLASGRFYEQYF
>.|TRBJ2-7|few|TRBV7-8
TGTGCCAGCAGCGGGGGGGCCCGGAGGTGGACCTACGAGCAGTACTTC
CASSGGARRWTYEQYF
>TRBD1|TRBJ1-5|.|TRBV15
TGTGCCACGAGAACCGACAGGGGGCTGGGTCAGCCCCAGCATTTT
CATRTDRGLGQPQHF
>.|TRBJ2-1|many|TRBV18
TGTGCCAGCTCACCACCGGCAGGGAGGGAGCAGTTCTTC
CASSPPAGREQFF
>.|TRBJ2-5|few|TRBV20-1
TGCAGTGCTAGAGACCTCAGGACCGGGGGAGAGACCCAGTACTTC
CSARDLRTGGETQYF
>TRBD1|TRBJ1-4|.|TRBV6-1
TGTGCCAGCAGTGAATCGTCCAGGGGGGTGGGTGAAAAACTGTTTTTT
CASSESSRGVGEKLFF
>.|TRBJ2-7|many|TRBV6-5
TGTGCCAGCAGTTACCAACAGGTTTATGGCTACGAGCAGTACTTC
CASSYQQVYGYEQYF
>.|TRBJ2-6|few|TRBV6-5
TGTGCCAGCAGTTACTCCTCCAGGGAACTTCACTCTGGGGCCAACGTCCTGACTTTC
CASSYSSRELHSGANVLTF
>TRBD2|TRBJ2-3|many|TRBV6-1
TGTGCCAGCAGTTCTGGCGCCGGGACTACAAAGGCAGATACGCAGTATTTT
CASSSGAGTTKADTQYF
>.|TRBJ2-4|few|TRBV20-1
TGCAGTGCGCCACACCGGGAAGCCAAAAACATTCAGTACTTC
CSAPHREAKNIQYF
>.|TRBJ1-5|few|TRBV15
TGTGCCACCAGCAGAGTAGGCAGCAATCAGCCCCAGCATTTT
CATSRVGSNQPQHF
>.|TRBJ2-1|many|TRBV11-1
TGTGCCAGCAGCTTATCGCGGCACAGCTCCTACAATGAGCAGTTCTTC
CASSLSRHSSYNEQFF
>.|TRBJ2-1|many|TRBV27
TGTGCCAGCAGAGCTCATGGCAAGGGCTCCTACAATGAGCAGTTCTTC
CASRAHGKGSYNEQFF
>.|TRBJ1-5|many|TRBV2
TGTGCCAGCACGAGGGAGGGAGATCAGCCCCAGCATTTT
CASTREGDQPQHF
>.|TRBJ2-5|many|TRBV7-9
TGTGCCAGCAGCTTAGGAGGGGATTTAGAGACCCAGTACTTC
CASSLGGDLETQYF
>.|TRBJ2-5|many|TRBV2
TGTGCCAGCAGTGAAGACGGACAAGAGACCCAGTACTTC
CASSEDGQETQYF
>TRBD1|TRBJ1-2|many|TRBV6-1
TGTGCCAGCAGCCAGACAGGGATGGATGGCTACACCTTC
CASSQTGMDGYTF
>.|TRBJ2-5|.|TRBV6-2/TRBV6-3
TGTGCCAGCAGTTACGCGGAGACCCAGTACTTC
CASSYAETQYF
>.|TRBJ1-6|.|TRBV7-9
TGTGCCAGCAGCTTCAATGGCTATAATTCACCCCTCCACTTT
CASSFNGYNSPLHF
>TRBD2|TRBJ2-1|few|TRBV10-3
TGTGCCATCAGGGGGAGCGGGAGTCAAAATCAAGAGCAGTTCTTC
CAIRGSGSQNQEQFF
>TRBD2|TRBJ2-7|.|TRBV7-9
TGTGCCAGCAGCCCCTTGGCGAGCGGGAGGCCTTGGGTGACCTCGGACGAGCAGTACTTC
CASSPLASGRPWVTSDEQYF
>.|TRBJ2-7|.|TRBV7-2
TGTGCCAGCAGCCGGGACCGAGTTGCCTACGAGCAGTACTTC
CASSRDRVAYEQYF
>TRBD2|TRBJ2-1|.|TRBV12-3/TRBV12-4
TGTGCCAGCAGTGCACAGGGACTAGCGGGCAATGAGCAGTTCTTC
CASSAQGLAGNEQFF
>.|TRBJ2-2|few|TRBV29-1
TGCAGCGTAGTCACAGGGTCTACCGGGGAGCTGTTTTTT
CSVVTGSTGELFF
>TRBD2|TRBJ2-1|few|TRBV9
TGTGCCAGCAGCGCCGGGGGGGGGAGCTCCTACAATGAGCAGTTCTTC
CASSAGGGSSYNEQFF
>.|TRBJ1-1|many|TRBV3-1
TGTGCCAGCACCGCCAAGCCAGGGGTGACTGAAGCTTTCTTT
CASTAKPGVTEAFF
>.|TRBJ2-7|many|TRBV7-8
TGTGCCAGCAGCTCGCCGGGACACCTGTACGAGCAGTACTTC
CASSSPGHLYEQYF
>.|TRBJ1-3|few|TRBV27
TGTGCCAGCAGTTTAATAGGGGGAATAAGCGGAAACACCATATATTTT
CASSLIGGISGNTIYF
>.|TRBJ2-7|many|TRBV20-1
TGCAGTGCTAGGGGGCGGATTTTCGGGCGGCAGTACTTC
CSARGRIFGRQYF